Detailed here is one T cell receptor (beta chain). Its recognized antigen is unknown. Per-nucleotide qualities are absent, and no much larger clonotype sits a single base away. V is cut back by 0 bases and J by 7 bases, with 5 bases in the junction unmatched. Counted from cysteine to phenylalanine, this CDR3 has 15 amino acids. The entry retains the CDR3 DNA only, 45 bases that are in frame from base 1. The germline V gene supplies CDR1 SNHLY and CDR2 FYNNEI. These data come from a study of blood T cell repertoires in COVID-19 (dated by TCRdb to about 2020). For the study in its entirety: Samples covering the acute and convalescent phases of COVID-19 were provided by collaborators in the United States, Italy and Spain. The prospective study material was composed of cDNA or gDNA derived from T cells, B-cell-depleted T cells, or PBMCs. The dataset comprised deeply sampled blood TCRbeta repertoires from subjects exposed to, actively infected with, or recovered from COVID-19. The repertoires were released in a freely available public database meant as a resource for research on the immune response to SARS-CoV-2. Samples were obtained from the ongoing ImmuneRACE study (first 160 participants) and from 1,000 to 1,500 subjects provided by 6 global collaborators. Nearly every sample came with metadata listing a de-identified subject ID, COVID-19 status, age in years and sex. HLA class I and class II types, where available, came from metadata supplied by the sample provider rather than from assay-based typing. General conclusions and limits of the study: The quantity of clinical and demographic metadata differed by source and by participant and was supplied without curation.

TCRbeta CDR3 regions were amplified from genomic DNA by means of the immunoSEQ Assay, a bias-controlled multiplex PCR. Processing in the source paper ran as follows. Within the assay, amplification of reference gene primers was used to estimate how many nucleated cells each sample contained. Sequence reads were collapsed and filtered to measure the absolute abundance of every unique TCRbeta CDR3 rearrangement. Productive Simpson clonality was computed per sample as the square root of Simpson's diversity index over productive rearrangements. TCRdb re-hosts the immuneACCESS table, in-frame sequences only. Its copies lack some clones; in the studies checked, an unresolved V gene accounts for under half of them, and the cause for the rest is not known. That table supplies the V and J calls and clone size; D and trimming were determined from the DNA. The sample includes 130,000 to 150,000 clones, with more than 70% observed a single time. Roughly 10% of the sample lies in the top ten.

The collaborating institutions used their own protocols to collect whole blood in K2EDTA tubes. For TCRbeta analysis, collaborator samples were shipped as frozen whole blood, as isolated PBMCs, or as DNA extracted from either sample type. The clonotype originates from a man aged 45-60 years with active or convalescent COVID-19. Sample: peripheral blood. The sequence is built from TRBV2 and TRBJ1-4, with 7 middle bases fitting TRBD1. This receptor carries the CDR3 CASSEALGGSEKLFF. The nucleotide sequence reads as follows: TGTGCCAGCAGTGAAGCGCTAGGGGGCAGTGAAAAACTGTTTTTT.